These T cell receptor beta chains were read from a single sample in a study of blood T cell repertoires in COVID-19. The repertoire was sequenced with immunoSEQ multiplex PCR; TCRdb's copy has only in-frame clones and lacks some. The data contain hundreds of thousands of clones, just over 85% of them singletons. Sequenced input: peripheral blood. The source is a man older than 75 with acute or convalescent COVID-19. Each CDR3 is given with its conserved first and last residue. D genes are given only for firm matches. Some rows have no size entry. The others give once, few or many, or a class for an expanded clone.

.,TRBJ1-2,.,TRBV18,TGTGCCAGCTCACGGCAGGCTGTTTATGGCTACACCTTC,CASSRQAVYGYTF
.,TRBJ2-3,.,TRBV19,TGTGCCAGTAGTATAGACCGGGTTGGAGATACGCAGTATTTT,CASSIDRVGDTQYF
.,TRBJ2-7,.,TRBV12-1,TGTGCCGACCCCTCTAGGAGCTCCTACGAGCAGTACTTC,CADPSRSSYEQYF
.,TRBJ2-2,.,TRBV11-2,TGTGCCAGCAGCTTAAGACTCGGGGAGCTGTTTTTT,CASSLRLGELFF
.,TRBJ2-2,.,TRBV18,TGTGCCAGCTCAAAGGAGATTACGGACACCGGGGAGCTGTTTTTT,CASSKEITDTGELFF
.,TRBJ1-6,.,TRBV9,TGTGCCAGCAGCGACAGGGTAAAGGATTCACCCCTCCACTTT,CASSDRVKDSPLHF
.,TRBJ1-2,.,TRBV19,TGTGCCAGTAAGGACACCTTTCCGGATGGCTACACCTTC,CASKDTFPDGYTF
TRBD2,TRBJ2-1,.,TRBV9,TGTGCCAGCAGCGTATTAGCGGGGGGGTTGAACAATGAGCAGTTCTTC,CASSVLAGGLNNEQFF
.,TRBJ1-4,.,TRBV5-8,TGTGCCAGCAGTTTGGGGTGGGAGAATGAAAAACTGTTTTTT,CASSLGWENEKLFF
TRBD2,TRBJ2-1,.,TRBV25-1,TGTGCCAGCATGGGACTAGCCAAAAGGAATGAGCAGTTCTTC,CASMGLAKRNEQFF
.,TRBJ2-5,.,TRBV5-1,TGCGCCAGCAGCCCGGGAGGGACAGGGATAATAGAGACCCAGTACTTC,CASSPGGTGIIETQYF
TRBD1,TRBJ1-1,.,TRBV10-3,TGTGCCATCAGGGGACAGGGCGGCGTGAACACTGAAGCTTTCTTT,CAIRGQGGVNTEAFF
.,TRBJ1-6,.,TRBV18,TGTGCCAGCTCACCAGGGGCAGACTATAATTCACCCCTCCACTTT,CASSPGADYNSPLHF
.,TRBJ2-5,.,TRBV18,TGTGCCAGCTCACCCCGTGTTGAGACCCAGTACTTC,CASSPRVETQYF
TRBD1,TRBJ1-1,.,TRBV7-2,TGTGCCAGCAGCTTAGGGACAGGGGTACGGAACACTGAAGCTTTCTTT,CASSLGTGVRNTEAFF
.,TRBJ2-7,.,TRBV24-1,TGTGCCCCCATGAGCCGGGATCCTAAAGAGCAGTACTTC,CAPMSRDPKEQYF
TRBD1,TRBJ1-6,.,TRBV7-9,TGTGCCAGCAGCTTAGATCGTCGCACAGGGGGATCCAATTCACCCCTCCACTTT,CASSLDRRTGGSNSPLHF
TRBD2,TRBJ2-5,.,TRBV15,TGTGCCACCAGCTTCCCTCTTGCGGGAGGCCAAGAGACCCAGTACTTC,CATSFPLAGGQETQYF
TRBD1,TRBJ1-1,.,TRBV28,TGTGCCAGCAGGACAGGGTACACTGAAGCTTTCTTT,CASRTGYTEAFF
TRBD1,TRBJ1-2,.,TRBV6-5,TGTGCCAGCAGTTCCAACGACAGGGGAGGACATGGCTACACCTTC,CASSSNDRGGHGYTF
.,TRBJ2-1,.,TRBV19,TGTGCCAGTAGTATAAGGACAGTTTACAATGAGCAGTTCTTC,CASSIRTVYNEQFF
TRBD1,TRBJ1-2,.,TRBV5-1,TGCGCCAGCAGCCCGACAGGGCAGAGGGGCTACACCTTC,CASSPTGQRGYTF
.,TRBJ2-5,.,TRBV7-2,TGTGCCAGCAGCTTTGGACTGTGGGAGACCCAGTACTTC,CASSFGLWETQYF
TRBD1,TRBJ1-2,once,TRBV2,TGTGCCAGCAGTGACAAAACAAGACAGGGGGATAACTATGGCTACACCTTC,CASSDKTRQGDNYGYTF
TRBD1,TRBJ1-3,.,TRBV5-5,TGTGCCAGCAGCGCGACCGGGACAGGGGGAGGAAACACCATATATTTT,CASSATGTGGGNTIYF
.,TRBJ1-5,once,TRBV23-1,TGCGCCAGCAGTCCATTTCTCCGGGGGAAGGATCAGCCCCAGCATTTT,CASSPFLRGKDQPQHF
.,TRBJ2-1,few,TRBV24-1,TGTGCCACCAGTGAGGGCAGACTAGGGAGGAATGAGCAGTTCTTC,CATSEGRLGRNEQFF
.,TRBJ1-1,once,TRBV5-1,TGCGCCAGCAGCTTGGCCGGGGGAATGAACACTGAAGCTTTCTTT,CASSLAGGMNTEAFF
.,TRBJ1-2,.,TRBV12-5,TGTGCTAGTGGCTTGGAGCGGGCTGACGGCTACACCTTC,CASGLERADGYTF
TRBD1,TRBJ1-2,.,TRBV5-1,TGCGCCAGCAGAGATGGCTCCAATTCAGGGGGCTCTAACTATGGCTACACCTTC,CASRDGSNSGGSNYGYTF
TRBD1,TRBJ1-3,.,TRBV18,TGTGCCAGCTCACGGGACAGGGGGTCGCGCTCTGGAAACACCATATATTTT,CASSRDRGSRSGNTIYF
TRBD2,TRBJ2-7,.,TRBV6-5,TGTGCCAGCACCCGGGGAGGGATTACCTACGAGCAGTACTTC,CASTRGGITYEQYF
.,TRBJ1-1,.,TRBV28,TGTGCCAGCAGCCAAAATACAAAAGCTTTCTTT,CASSQNTKAFF
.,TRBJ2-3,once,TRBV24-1,TGTGCCACCAGTGATTCGGCTTCGGGACTGCCCTCGCCGCAAACGCAGTATTTT,CATSDSASGLPSPQTQYF
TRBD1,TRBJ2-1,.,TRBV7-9,TGTGCCAGCAGCTTAGCGCTCAGGGACAGGGGCAGGAATGAGCAGTTCTTC,CASSLALRDRGRNEQFF
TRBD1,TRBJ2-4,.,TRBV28,TGTGCCAGCAGTACCGGGACAGGGATAGGGGACATTCAGTACTTC,CASSTGTGIGDIQYF
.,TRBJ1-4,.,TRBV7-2,TGTGCCAGCAGCTTAGACAGGCTGGCAACTAATGAAAAACTGTTTTTT,CASSLDRLATNEKLFF
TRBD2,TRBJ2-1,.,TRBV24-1,TGTGCCACCAGTGATCAGGGGACTAGCGGGAGGAGGGATGAGCAGTTCTTC,CATSDQGTSGRRDEQFF
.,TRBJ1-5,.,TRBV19,TGTGCCAGTAGTCAAGGACAGATTAATCAGCCCCAGCATTTT,CASSQGQINQPQHF
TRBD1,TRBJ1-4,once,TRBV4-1,TGCGCCAGCAGCCAAGATTGGGACAGGGAGTTTGGGGAAAAACTGTTTTTT,CASSQDWDREFGEKLFF
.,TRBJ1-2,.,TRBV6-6,TGTGCCAGCAGTAACCACAGGGATGGCTACACCTTC,CASSNHRDGYTF
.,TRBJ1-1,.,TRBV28,TGTGCCAGCAGAGCGCAAGTGGGGCAGATGAACACTGAAGCTTTCTTT,CASRAQVGQMNTEAFF
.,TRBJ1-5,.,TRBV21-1,TGTGCCAGCACTCCCCTGGGGCCGCGTAATCAGCCCCAGCATTTT,CASTPLGPRNQPQHF
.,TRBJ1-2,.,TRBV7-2,TGTGCCAGCAGCTTAGCCCTGACAGAAATCTATGGCTACACCTTC,CASSLALTEIYGYTF
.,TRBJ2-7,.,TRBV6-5,TGTGCCAGCTCACGGACAGGGAGGGATCTCCTCGAGCAGTACTTC,CASSRTGRDLLEQYF
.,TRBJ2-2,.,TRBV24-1,TGTGCCACCAGGACTTGGACAGTTCACCGGGGAGCTGTTTTT,CATRTWTVHRGAVF
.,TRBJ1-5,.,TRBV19,TGTGCCAGTAGTATGCGGGACGACAGCAATCAGCCCCAGCATTTT,CASSMRDDSNQPQHF
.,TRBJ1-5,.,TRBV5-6,TGTGCCAGCAGCTTGGGTAGGGCAGGGGTGCCCCAGCATTTT,CASSLGRAGVPQHF
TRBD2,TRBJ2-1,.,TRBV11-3,TGTGCCAGCAGCTTAGGGACTAGCGGGGAGCAGTTCTTC,CASSLGTSGEQFF
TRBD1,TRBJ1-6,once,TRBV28,TGTGCCAGCAGTTTAACCCAGGGGGCGAGGTCACCCCTCCACTTT,CASSLTQGARSPLHF
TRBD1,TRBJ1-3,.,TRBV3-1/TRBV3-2,TGTGCCAGCAGGGACAGGGGGATATCTGGAAACACCATATATTTT,CASRDRGISGNTIYF
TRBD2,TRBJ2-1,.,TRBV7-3,TGTGCCAGCAGCCCCTTAGCGGGAGGGGCGGGAAACAATGAGCAGTTCTTC,CASSPLAGGAGNNEQFF
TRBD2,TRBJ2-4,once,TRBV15,TGTGCCACCAGCAGAGGGACTAGCGGATTAAACATTCAGTACTTC,CATSRGTSGLNIQYF
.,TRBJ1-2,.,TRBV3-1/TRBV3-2,TGTGCCAGCAGCCAAGAAAGACCGGACAGCGGTAACTATGGCTACACCTTC,CASSQERPDSGNYGYTF
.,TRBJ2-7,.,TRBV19,TGTGCCAGTAGGGGGCGAGGATCCTACGAGCAGTACTTC,CASRGRGSYEQYF
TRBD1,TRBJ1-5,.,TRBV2,TGTGCCAGTACAGGGGGGATGCAGCCCCAGCATTTT,CASTGGMQPQHF
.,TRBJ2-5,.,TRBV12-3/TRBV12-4,TGTGCCAGCAGTTTGCCAGAAGTCGCCCAGTACTTC,CASSLPEVAQYF